This TCR beta chain is from a study of shared clonotypes between healthy human individuals. Study-wide results and limits: An anticipated effect of sequencing depth on clonotype sharing among donors was recognized.

To note about this clone: Its antigen is not known.

The test was conducted at deep level. Clones were sequenced by immunoSEQ multiplex PCR, and TCRdb holds only the in-frame ones, with some missing. The repertoire holds about 770,000 clones, with 72% as singletons. Trimming cost V 4 bases and J 5 bases, with 12 bases left between them. CDR3 length: 13 amino acids. Germline CDR1 SGDLS, CDR2 YYNGEE. J is TRBJ1-1 and V is TRBV9; D gene unclear. Sequencing input: memory CD4+ T cells sorted from blood. Subset reported: CD45RA-negative fraction. The TCR comes from a woman aged 30 to 39 in good health. For the CDR3, the DNA is TGTGCCAGCAGCCCATGGGGTCAGACTGAAGCTTTCTTT. It encodes CASSPWGQTEAFF.